This TCR beta chain was recorded in a study of shared clonotypes between healthy human individuals (dated by TCRdb to 2020 to 2021). Notes on the research overall: The cohort included a few men and a couple of women between 18 and 49 years of age. Per donor, three plates each were used for CD4 naive and CD4 memory, two for CD8 naive, and one for CD8 memory. Blood TCR repertoires of about five healthy adults were deeply sequenced to estimate repertoire size and the extent of clonotype sharing between individuals. To increase sequencing depth and limit assay-specific biases, different laboratories used diverse techniques to prepare libraries and sequence TCR repertoires. Per donor, leukapheresis produced somewhere between about 0.8 and 9 billion PBMCs.

Summary of the overall study and its limitations: Incomplete sequencing was indicated by rarefaction of sorted-subset datasets, despite the large sequencing depth. Sharing across several donors was observed for approximately 4.6% of naive CD4, 3% to 3.5% of naive CD8, roughly 2.3% of memory CD4, and over 0.3% of memory CD8 clonotypes. Naive subsets generally had larger estimated clonotype richness than memory subsets. Because the study included a small number of donors, the genetic and exposure-history diversity represented was limited. Sampling was restricted to blood, and TCR repertoires in tissue are likely to differ from TCR repertoires in blood. Compared with non-shared clonotypes, the clonotypes found in all four sorted-subset donors had higher generation probabilities. Pairwise subsampling led to the expectation that sequencing depth would affect the degree of clonotype sharing among donors.

The donors were healthy, HIV-negative adults who had no recently reported acute infections or vaccinations. All donors were Caucasian adults living in Nashville, Tennessee, USA. CD4+ T cells were enriched through magnetic negative selection, after which naive cells were positively selected on CD45RA and the remaining negative fraction served as the memory subset. Blood was obtained by leukapheresis, after which PBMCs were separated by Ficoll-Histopaque density gradient centrifugation and cryopreserved in liquid nitrogen vapor phase. Analytical flow cytometry was used to check the purity and quantity of every magnetically sorted T cell population. Each sorted fraction had its genomic DNA isolated and then quantified by UV absorbance on a Nanodrop 2000c. This clone was observed a few times. It has no known antigen specificity. No per-base quality is available; no much larger clone lies one base away.

TCR CDR3 regions were amplified from genomic DNA by multiplex PCR using the deep immunoSEQ assay. Genomic DNA extracted from each cell subset was distributed evenly over all wells of several immunoSEQ 96-well plates, and each plate served as one replicate. Each replicate PCR for sorted subsets received approximately 220 ng genomic DNA, equal to tens of thousands of T cell genomes. The purified libraries were quantified using a Qubit 3.0 fluorometer, sized with a Bioanalyzer 2100, and then quantified again using the KAPA Library Quantification kit. A separate single-read 150-cycle Illumina NextSeq 550 flow cell was used to sequence each immunoSEQ 96-well plate. The study's processing was this. The immunoSEQ output contained only junctional sequences without quality scores, so filtering could not match that applied to full-length reads. Sequences were annotated with PyIR, a Python wrapper for IgBLAST v1.9, using IMGT germline references to assign V/J genes and CDR3. Reads were removed for weak V/J assignments (E-value above 1e-6), missing CDR3, stop codons, out-of-frame junctions, or ambiguous translated residues. V3J clonotypes were defined by identical inferred V gene, J gene, and CDR3 amino acid sequence. The percentage overlap between two repertoires was calculated by dividing the number of shared unique clonotypes by the size of the smaller repertoire. Richness of each repertoire was evaluated using RTK rarefaction, the Chao1 estimator, and Recon v2.1 estimates of unobserved clonotypes. Generation probabilities for all TCRbeta clonotypes obtained by the gDNA method from a few donors were computed using OLGA. The immuneACCESS repertoire file appears here via TCRdb, limited to in-frame rearrangements. These files lack a portion of the clones; in checked studies, under half of the deficit traces to unresolved V genes, and the cause of the others is not known. D and trimming were read from the DNA, whereas the V and J calls and clone size are those reported in that table. This sample holds about 1 million clones; approximately 72% were observed only once. The ten largest clones capture about 1.5% of the sample.

The CDR3 starts with the cysteine, ends with the phenylalanine, and has 15 residues. The retained sequence is limited to the CDR3, 45 bases, with the frame set at the first base. Trimming at the junction amounts to 3 bases on V and 5 bases on J, and the germline ends lie 16 bases apart. For CDR1 and CDR2, the germline V gene lists MGHRA and YSYEKL. Source material: memory CD4+ T cells sorted from blood. The cell subset or site label of this sample denotes: CD45RA-negative fraction. This receptor was taken from a man aged 18 to 35 in good health. The sequence joins TRBV4-1 to TRBJ1-1; the D gene is perhaps TRBD1, on 6 matching bases. The CDR3 in this case is CASSHRDNEGTEAFF. The DNA reads TGCGCCAGCAGCCACAGGGACAACGAAGGAACTGAAGCTTTCTTT.